Listed here is a single TCR beta chain. Noted time point: newly diagnosed GD, antithyroid drugs for less than 3 months. Following extraction of RNA from PBMCs, that RNA was used to make the TCR library. This specimen comes from a study of regulatory T cells in long-lasting Graves disease. The CDR3 runs to 16 residues. V dropped 4 bases and J dropped 0 bases, with 19 bases sitting between them. In germline, CDR1 is SQVTM, CDR2 ANQGSEA. Investigators prepared the TCR beta libraries by applying iRepertoire HTBI primers and Arm-PCR of CDR3 regions. MiXCR was run by TCRdb on the multiplex PCR reads, yielding one entry per CDR3 protein. The data hold about 610,000 distinct CDR3 sequences, with around 16% observed a single time. The data were also submitted as part of a second study, on T cells in Graves' hyperthyroidism and ophthalmopathy.

The receptor's source is a man in his late teens or twenties with Graves disease. This chain links TRBV29-1 with TRBJ2-7; tentatively, D is TRBD1 (6 bases). This material consisted of peripheral blood mononuclear cells (PBMCs), taken at new diagnosis, from a patient treated with antithyroid drugs. CDR3: CSVVIQQGIDSYEQYF. The DNA for the CDR3 is TGCAGCGTTGTCATCCAGCAGGGGATAGACTCCTACGAGCAGTACTTC.